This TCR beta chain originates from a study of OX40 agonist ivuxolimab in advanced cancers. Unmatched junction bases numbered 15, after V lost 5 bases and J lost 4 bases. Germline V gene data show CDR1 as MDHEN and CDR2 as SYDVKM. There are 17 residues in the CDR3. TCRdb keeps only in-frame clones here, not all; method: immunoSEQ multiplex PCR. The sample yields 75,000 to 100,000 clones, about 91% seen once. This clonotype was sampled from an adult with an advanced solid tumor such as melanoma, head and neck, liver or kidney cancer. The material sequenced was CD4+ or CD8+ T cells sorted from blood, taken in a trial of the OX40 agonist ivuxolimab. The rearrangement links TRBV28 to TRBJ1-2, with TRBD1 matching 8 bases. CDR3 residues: CASSPLGPGTGVYGYTF. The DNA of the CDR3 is TGTGCCAGCAGTCCCCTGGGTCCAGGGACAGGAGTCTATGGCTACACCTTC.